This TCR beta chain is from a study of long-term antiretroviral therapy in people with HIV. Survey-level immunoSEQ v3.0 assays were run. Some clones are missing from TCRdb's copy, which holds only in-frame ones; the method was immunoSEQ multiplex PCR. This sample carries about 48,000 clones, around 84% of them seen once, and the ten largest clones take under 3.5%. Germline CDR1 reads MNHNS; CDR2 reads SASEGT. Trimming took 6 bases from V and 3 from J, leaving 10 bases between them. The CDR3 contains 13 residues. The genes are TRBV6-1 and TRBJ2-3; D is possibly TRBD2 (6 bases). The TCR sequence derives from a woman younger than 30 with HIV. The sequenced sample was unsorted PBMCs, obtained 0.8 years after starting antiretroviral therapy. The CDR3 loop is CASRSGGTDTQYF. In nucleotides, the CDR3 is TGTGCCAGCAGGTCCGGAGGGACAGATACGCAGTATTTT.